This T cell receptor (beta chain) comes out of a study of T-cell reconstitution after alpha-beta-depleted transplantation in children. General study points: T-cell counts and diversity at one year post-transplant came mainly from newly produced T cells. Reportedly, only several hundred clones from non-depleted graft cells drove alpha-beta T-cell counts at about two months.

Preparation of the TCRbeta library involved a method that used unique molecular identifiers. TCRdb reanalysed the PCR reads using MiXCR and keeps one entry per CDR3 protein. The sample has 330,000 or so distinct CDR3 sequences, around 7.3% seen once; the top ten hold approximately 9.6%. This clonotype was seen only a few times. What it recognizes is unknown. Sequenced material: peripheral blood, taken 360 days after TCRalphabeta/CD19-depleted stem cell transplant. The origin of this receptor is a female patient younger than 10 who had a stem cell transplant for Fanconi anemia, so the T cells may come from the graft donor.

The CDR3 protein is CSGGWGGWETQYF. In DNA form, the CDR3 reads TGCAGCGGTGGTTGGGGGGGGTGGGAGACCCAGTACTTC. V usage is TRBV29-1 and J usage is TRBJ2-5; TRBD2 aligns across 7 bases. This CDR3 is 13 amino acids long. Trimming removed 7 bases from V and 5 bases from J; junction bases left unmatched: 10. The germline V gene has CDR1 SQVTM and CDR2 ANQGSEA.